This is a list of T cell receptor beta chains from one sample in a study of blood T cell repertoires in COVID-19. Measured with immunoSEQ multiplex PCR; TCRdb has only the in-frame clones, and not every one. Here the sample spans roughly 300,000 clones, nearly 90% being singletons. The material sequenced was PBMCs or T cells enriched from blood (not recorded which). The receptors were gathered from a woman in her 30s who had recovered from COVID-19. Both conserved end residues are part of each CDR3. A D gene is named only where the DNA matches it firmly. Expanded clones get a size class; other rows say once, few or many, or leave the size out.

D gene	clone size	V gene	J gene	CDR3 DNA	CDR3 protein
NA	once	TRBV21-1	TRBJ2-3	TGTGCCATCGCTAGCGGGGGGGCTTCAGATACGCAGTATTTT	CAIASGGASDTQYF
NA	NA	TRBV2	TRBJ1-1	TGTGCCAGCAGTCAAGGAGACACTGAAGCTTTCTTT	CASSQGDTEAFF
NA	few	TRBV2	TRBJ2-1	TGTGCCAGCACTAGTTGGAATGAGCAGTTCTTC	CASTSWNEQFF
NA	NA	TRBV5-6	TRBJ1-2	TGTGCCAGCAGCTTGGCCCCTGGCTCTAACTATGGCTACACCTTC	CASSLAPGSNYGYTF
NA	NA	TRBV6-4	TRBJ1-1	TGTGCCAGCAGTGAACAGCAAAACACTGAAGCTTTCTTT	CASSEQQNTEAFF
NA	NA	TRBV18	TRBJ2-3	TGTGCCAGCTCACCACCTCGAGATACGCAGTATTTT	CASSPPRDTQYF
NA	NA	TRBV5-1	TRBJ1-1	TGCGCCAGCAGCTTGGCTTCTCTGAACACTGAAGCTTTCTTT	CASSLASLNTEAFF
TRBD1	NA	TRBV6-1	TRBJ1-2	TGTGCCAGCAGTGAATACGCCGGGACAGCCTCCTATGGCTACACCTTC	CASSEYAGTASYGYTF
TRBD1	NA	TRBV29-1	TRBJ1-2	TGCAGCGTCGCCCGGACAGGGAGCTTTAGGGGCTACACCTTC	CSVARTGSFRGYTF
TRBD2	NA	TRBV5-1	TRBJ2-7	TGCGCCAGCAGCTTGCTAGCGGGGGGACCGTACGAGCAGTACTTC	CASSLLAGGPYEQYF
NA	NA	TRBV2	TRBJ1-1	TGTGCCAGCAGTGATTTTGAGGGGGGGCTTGTTGAAGCTTTCTTT	CASSDFEGGLVEAFF
NA	NA	TRBV27	TRBJ1-1	TGTGCCAGCAGTTTTAGGATTACAGGGAGAGCCACTGAAGCTTTCTTT	CASSFRITGRATEAFF
TRBD1	NA	TRBV7-2	TRBJ1-2	TGTGCCAGCATCTTCAGTTACAGGGGCGGGGGCTACACCTTC	CASIFSYRGGGYTF
NA	once	TRBV7-6	TRBJ2-1	TGTGCCAGCAGCTTAGCCGTGGCTTACAATGAGCAGTTCTTC	CASSLAVAYNEQFF
NA	NA	TRBV30	TRBJ1-3	TGTGCCTGGGGGACTCTGGCTGGAAACACCATATATTTT	CAWGTLAGNTIYF
NA	NA	TRBV11-2	TRBJ2-4	TGTGCCAGCAGCTCAGGGGTTAGTCAGGGTCCGGCCAAAAACATTCAGTACTTC	CASSSGVSQGPAKNIQYF
NA	NA	TRBV27	TRBJ2-1	TGTGCCAGCAGTTTACCTCCCGGCTCCTCGGGTGAGCAGTTCTTC	CASSLPPGSSGEQFF
NA	few	TRBV30	TRBJ1-2	TGTGCCTGGAGCGCTCATCTGACATTAGGGGATGGCTACACCTTC	CAWSAHLTLGDGYTF
NA	NA	TRBV19	TRBJ1-1	TGTGCCAGTAGTATACCCAATTTTCGGGATGCTTTCTTT	CASSIPNFRDAFF
NA	NA	TRBV6-5	TRBJ1-3	TGTGCCAGCCGTCCCAGGGATGGGGACACCATATATTTT	CASRPRDGDTIYF
NA	NA	TRBV9	TRBJ1-1	TGTGCCAGCAGCCTCACTGTGAACACTGAAGCTTTCTTT	CASSLTVNTEAFF
NA	NA	TRBV5-1	TRBJ2-1	TGCGCCAGCAGCTTGGGGTACCGAGACAATGAGCAGTTCTTC	CASSLGYRDNEQFF
TRBD1	NA	TRBV30	TRBJ1-5	TGTGCCTGGAGTCAGGGACAGGGGGCGTTAAGCAATCAGCCCCAGCATTTT	CAWSQGQGALSNQPQHF
NA	NA	TRBV5-1	TRBJ1-1	TGCGCCAGCAGCCGGCTGTACGGGACTGAAGCTTTCTTT	CASSRLYGTEAFF
NA	NA	TRBV30	TRBJ1-5	TGTGCCTGGAGTGTACAGCTGGGCGTCGGCAATCAGCCCCAGCATTTT	CAWSVQLGVGNQPQHF
NA	NA	TRBV7-2	TRBJ2-7	TGTGCCAGCAGCTCTGTTGCTACGCTCTCCTACGAGCAGTACTTC	CASSSVATLSYEQYF
TRBD1	NA	TRBV6-5	TRBJ1-4	TGTGCCAGCAGTTACAGTCAGGGGGGTGAAAAACTGTTTTTT	CASSYSQGGEKLFF
NA	NA	TRBV5-1	TRBJ1-1	TGCGCCAGCAGCTCCGACCTGGGCGAAAGGACTGAAGCTTTCTTT	CASSSDLGERTEAFF
TRBD1	NA	TRBV19	TRBJ1-1	TGTGCCAGTAGTATTGTCGGGACAGGGAATCGTTTAGCTTTCTTT	CASSIVGTGNRLAFF
NA	once	TRBV6-5	TRBJ1-2	TGTGCCAGCAGTCGCTCGACAACAGGGCTCTATGGCTACACCTTC	CASSRSTTGLYGYTF
NA	NA	TRBV7-8	TRBJ2-5	TGTGCCAGCAGCTTAGCTCAGCGGCAAGAGACCCAGTACTTC	CASSLAQRQETQYF
NA	NA	TRBV6-5	TRBJ1-3	TGTGCCAGCAGTAATGAGTTCTTCTCTGGAAACACCATATATTTT	CASSNEFFSGNTIYF
NA	NA	TRBV7-2	TRBJ1-3	TGTGCCAGCAGCCCCCCCGGGAGCTCTGGAAACACCATATATTTT	CASSPPGSSGNTIYF
NA	NA	TRBV2	TRBJ2-5	TGTGCCAGCAGGATAGGCCACTCGGGGAGGTCAGAGACCCAGTACTTC	CASRIGHSGRSETQYF
TRBD1	NA	TRBV2	TRBJ2-7	TGTGCCAGCAGCTCTGGGACAGTTTACGAGCAGTACTTC	CASSSGTVYEQYF
NA	NA	TRBV2	TRBJ2-3	TGTGCCAGCACGCAGGATTCAGATACGCAGTATTTT	CASTQDSDTQYF
NA	NA	TRBV7-9	TRBJ2-7	TGTGCCAGCAGCTTAGTGGGTAGCACCTACGAGCAGTACTTC	CASSLVGSTYEQYF
NA	NA	TRBV7-7	TRBJ2-2	TGTGCTAGCAGCTTAGTGCAGGGGACCGGGGAGCTGTTTTTT	CASSLVQGTGELFF
NA	NA	TRBV15	TRBJ1-1	TGTGCCACCAGCAGAGGGAGAGCCGGAGACACTGAAGCTTTCTTT	CATSRGRAGDTEAFF
NA	NA	TRBV6-5	TRBJ2-7	TGTGCCACACAGGGAGTCTACGAGCAGTACTTC	CATQGVYEQYF
NA	once	TRBV14	TRBJ1-2	TGTGCCAGCAGCCCAACCGGGAGCTCTGTTGGCTACACCTTC	CASSPTGSSVGYTF
NA	once	TRBV30	TRBJ1-2	TGTGCCTGGAGATGGGGCGGGGGCTATGGCTACACCTTC	CAWRWGGGYGYTF